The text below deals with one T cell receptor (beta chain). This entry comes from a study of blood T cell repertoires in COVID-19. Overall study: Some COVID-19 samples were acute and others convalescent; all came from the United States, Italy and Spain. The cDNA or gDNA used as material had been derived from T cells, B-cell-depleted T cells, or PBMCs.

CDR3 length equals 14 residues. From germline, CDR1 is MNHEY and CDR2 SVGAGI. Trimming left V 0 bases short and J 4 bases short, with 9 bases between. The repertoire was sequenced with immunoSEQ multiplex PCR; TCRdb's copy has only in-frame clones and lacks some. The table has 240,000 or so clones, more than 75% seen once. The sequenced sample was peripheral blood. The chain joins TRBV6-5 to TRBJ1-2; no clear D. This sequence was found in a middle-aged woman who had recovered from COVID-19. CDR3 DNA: TGTGCCAGCAGTTACTCGACTAGCTCCTATGGCTACACCTTC. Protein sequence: CASSYSTSSYGYTF.